This T cell receptor (beta chain) was recovered during a study of identical twins. Study results and caveats: Whereas memory repertoires showed no such difference, abundant cord blood beta clonotypes carried fewer insertions. Interpretation of the results relied on cross-sectional statistical analysis and not on following the same donors.

Trimming shortened V by 7 bases and J by 8 bases, and 11 bases separated the two germline ends. The germline gives CDR1 LGHDT, CDR2 YNNKEL (reference sequence). This CDR3 is built from 12 residues. TCRdb ran MiXCR on the 5' RACE reads and lists one entry per CDR3 protein. The sample contains 350,000 to 600,000 distinct CDR3 sequences, 14% of which appear only once. Of note for this clonotype: Its target is not known.

The same data also contributed to another study, on yellow fever vaccine responses in identical twins.

The sample was CD4+ T cells sorted from blood. The chain combines TRBV3-1 with TRBJ1-4; D remains ambiguous. The source is a woman between 18 and 30 years old in good health. The CDR3 bases are TGTGCCAGCATGGGATCTTGGGAAAAACTGTTTTTT. Translation gives CASMGSWEKLFF.